The following is a T cell receptor (beta chain) sequence with its context. Its antigen is currently not known. It has no much larger one-base neighbor in the sample; base qualities were not kept. CDR3 length: 13 amino acids, cysteine to phenylalanine. The retained sequence is limited to the CDR3, 39 bases, with the frame set at the first base. The germline V gene supplies CDR1 LGHNT and CDR2 FRNRAP. V is pruned by 5 bases and J by 3 bases, leaving 1 base of the junction without a gene match. The receptor library was made with the immunoSEQ multiplex PCR assay. The table was pulled from immuneACCESS by TCRdb, which kept in-frame rearrangements only. Such tables lose some clones; where checked, under half of the loss comes from unresolved V genes, and the rest has no known cause. A total of about 64,000 clones appear in this sample, about 90% of them only once. The ten largest clonotypes hold about 6.4% of the sample.

These data originate in a study of T cell changes during pregnancy in multiple sclerosis (dated by TCRdb to the late 2010s). Regarding the study in general: The study looked at changes in the T cell repertoire across pregnancy in women with multiple sclerosis.

This TCR was sampled from a female donor in good health, enrolled as a control in a pregnancy study. This sequence uses TRBV12-5 and TRBJ2-3; the junction holds 8 bases that match TRBD2. The material was peripheral blood, obtained in the third trimester of pregnancy. The encoded CDR3 is CASGSGRTDTQYF. DNA sequence: TGTGCTAGTGGTAGCGGGAGAACAGATACGCAGTATTTT.